These 19 T cell receptor beta chains were sequenced from one sample in a study of neurological immune-mediated disorders. TCRdb analysed the 5' RACE reads with MiXCR anew, one entry per CDR3 protein. This sample has approximately 44,000 distinct CDR3 sequences, with about 5.8% found just once. Material for sequencing was CD4+ T cells from blood. Receptors were obtained from a woman aged 18-29 years with multiple sclerosis.

This clonotype came up many times. A read error may explain this, as a much larger clone is one base away. The chain employs TRBV4-1 and TRBJ1-4; D remains ambiguous. From germline, CDR1 is MGHRA and CDR2 YSYEKL. This CDR3 contains 19 residues. In DNA form, the CDR3 reads TGCGCCAGCAACCAAGATATTTCAGGCCGGAGGCGGCTTAATGAAAAACTGTTTTTT. Its translation is CASNQDISGRRRLNEKLFF.

The chain carries TRBV6-5 and TRBJ2-2; either TRBD1 or TRBD2 may fit D (6 bases each). V gave up 2 bases and J gave up 7 bases, with 8 bases separating them. Germline V lookup: CDR1 MNHEY, CDR2 SVGAGI. CDR3 length: 13 amino acids. CDR3 sequence (DNA): TGTGCCAGCAGTTACAAGGGGGGCGGGGAGCTGTTTTTT. It translates to CASSYKGGGELFF.

V is TRBV19 and J is TRBJ2-2; no clear D gene. The CDR3 is 15 amino acids. Trimming stripped 3 bases from V and 2 bases from J, with 10 bases between. The germline V gene encodes CDR1 LNHDA and CDR2 SQIVND (reference sequence). CDR3: CASSIVVLNTGELFF. The CDR3 DNA follows: TGTGCCAGTAGTATTGTTGTCCTTAACACCGGGGAGCTGTTTTTT.

This clonotype was picked up many times. This sequence joins TRBV7-3 and TRBJ2-1; TRBD2 might be the D (6 bases). Per the germline V gene, CDR1 is SGHTA and CDR2 is FQGTGA. This CDR3 region has 14 residues. V was pared by 6 bases and J by 5 bases, with 14 bases between. Written as DNA, the CDR3 is TGTGCCAGCAGTACCGCCGGGGGTCACAATGAGCAGTTCTTC. Translating it yields CASSTAGGHNEQFF. Combining the CDR3 with reference TRBV7-3 and TRBJ2-1 gives the whole variable domain GAGVSQTPSNKVTEKGKYVELRCDPISGHTALYWYRQSLGQGPEFLIYFQGTGAADDSGLPNDRFFAVRPEGSVSTLKIQRTERGDSAVYLCASSTAGGHNEQFFGPGTRLTVL.

There are many counts of this clonotype. The chain joins TRBV10-3 to TRBJ2-7; D uncertain. Per germline, CDR1 ENHRY and CDR2 SYGVKD. The V end lost 2 bases, the J end lost 5 bases, and 7 bases lay between the germline ends. CDR3 length equals 12 residues. CDR3 sequence (DNA): TGTGCCATCAGTGAGCAAAACGACGAGCAGTACGTC. This translates into CAISEQNDEQYV.

There are many counts of this clonotype. The gene calls are TRBV5-5 and TRBJ2-3; D is unclear. This CDR3 contains 13 residues. The germline V gene encodes CDR1 SGHKS and CDR2 YYEKEE (reference sequence). The V gene lost 3 bases and the J gene lost 6 bases, with 11 bases spanning the gap. The CDR3 sequence: CASSWKVVDTQYF. The CDR3 DNA follows: TGTGCCAGCAGCTGGAAGGTGGTGGATACGCAGTATTTT. The whole variable domain, remainder taken from reference TRBV5-5 and TRBJ2-3, is DAGVTQSPTHLIKTRGQQVTLRCSPISGHKSVSWYQQVLGQGPQFIFQYYEKEERGRGNFPDRFSARQFPNYSSELNVNALLLGDSALYLCASSWKVVDTQYFGPGTRLTVL.

This clonotype was detected many times. This chain joins TRBV6-2 or TRBV6-3 and TRBJ2-1; 13 bases agree with TRBD2. CDR1 and CDR2 from the germline V gene are MNHEY and SVGEGT. J was trimmed by 7 bases and V by 5 bases; bases with no gene match: 11. This CDR3 spans 17 amino acids. DNA of the CDR3: TGTGCCAGCAGTCGACTAGCGGGAGGTCGGAGTGGAAATGAGCAGTTCTTC. This translates into CASSRLAGGRSGNEQFF.

This clonotype was observed at least ten times. The rearrangement uses TRBV28 and TRBJ2-7; possibly TRBD1 for D (6 bases). V shed 4 bases and J shed 5 bases, with 18 bases lying between them. The germline gives CDR1 MDHEN, CDR2 SYDVKM. This CDR3 comprises 15 residues. CDR3 in amino acids: CASSSTGTQGNEQYF. The CDR3 nucleotides read TGTGCCAGCAGTTCAACCGGGACCCAGGGGAACGAGCAGTACTTC.

This clonotype was recorded many times. The chain combines TRBV20-1 with TRBJ2-6; no reliable D call. The CDR3 runs to 14 residues. CDR1 and CDR2 (germline): DFQATT, SNEGSKA (reference sequence). Trimming stripped 5 bases from V and 0 bases from J, with 8 bases between. For the CDR3, the DNA is TGCAGTGCTGAACCCCTCTCTGGGGCCAACGTCCTGACTTTC. Protein product: CSAEPLSGANVLTF.

This sequence joins TRBV20-1 and TRBJ1-5, with 7 positions matching TRBD1. V lost 7 bases, J lost 0 bases, and 15 bases stayed unmatched. This CDR3 has 17 amino acids. Germline lookup yields CDR1 DFQATT and CDR2 SNEGSKA (reference sequence). The CDR3 loop is CSVEGAMSIYSNQPQHF. The CDR3 DNA sequence: TGCAGTGTCGAGGGGGCGATGAGCATTTATAGCAATCAGCCCCAGCATTTT.

This clonotype was detected many times. The chain combines TRBV20-1 with TRBJ2-3; D is undetermined. Germline values: CDR1 DFQATT, CDR2 SNEGSKA (reference sequence). CDR3 length: 13 amino acids. V lost 8 bases and J 4 bases, leaving 16 bases between the germline ends. The chain's CDR3 is CSSTPNQPDTQYF. In DNA, the CDR3 is TGCAGTTCGACTCCGAATCAACCAGATACGCAGTATTTT.

This clonotype showed up many times. The genes are TRBV20-1 and TRBJ1-1; a weak D match, TRBD1 (6 bases). The CDR3 contains 17 residues. In germline, CDR1 is DFQATT, CDR2 SNEGSKA (reference sequence). V lost 3 bases and J 1 base, leaving 21 bases between the germline ends. CDR3 coding DNA: TGCAGTGCTAGCCCCCAGTATTGGGGGCGAGGGAACACTGAAGCTTTCTTT. It yields the protein CSASPQYWGRGNTEAFF.

This clonotype was observed at least ten times. This chain links TRBV5-1 with TRBJ1-3; TRBD1 agrees at 7 bases. This CDR3 has 14 amino acids. Germline loops: CDR1 SGHRS, CDR2 YFSETQ. Trimming at V came to 3 bases and at J to 0 bases, leaving 0 bases not matched to a gene. CDR3 sequence (DNA): TGCGCCAGCAGCTCAGGGGGCTCTGGAAACACCATATATTTT. It encodes CASSSGGSGNTIYF.

This clonotype appeared many times. This chain uses TRBV20-1 with TRBJ2-1, with D maybe TRBD2 (6 bases). In germline, CDR1 is DFQATT, CDR2 SNEGSKA (reference sequence). This CDR3 is 17 amino acids long. The germline V and J ends were trimmed by 1 base and 0 bases, with 16 bases remaining between them. The CDR3, as DNA: TGCAGTGCTAGAGTGCGTAGCGGAAGAGGCTCCTACAATGAGCAGTTCTTC. The encoded protein is CSARVRSGRGSYNEQFF.

This clonotype was recorded at least ten times. The chain recombines TRBV7-2 with TRBJ2-7, with D perhaps matching TRBD2 (5 bases). CDR1 SGHTA and CDR2 FQGNSA come from the germline V gene. This CDR3 has 14 residues. V lost 6 bases to trimming and J lost 2 bases, with 14 bases between them. The CDR3 reads CASSDPTGAYEQYF. The CDR3 nucleotides are TGTGCCAGCAGTGATCCTACCGGGGCCTACGAGCAGTACTTC.

This clonotype was observed many times. The V gene is TRBV7-2, the J gene TRBJ2-4; TRBD2 matches 7 bases. This CDR3 spans 15 amino acids. Per the germline V gene, CDR1 is SGHTA and CDR2 is FQGNSA. J was trimmed by 6 bases and V by 2 bases; bases with no gene match: 7. The CDR3 nucleotides are TGTGCCAGCAGCTTATTCCCGGGGGGTGGAAACATTCAGTACTTC. Its translation is CASSLFPGGGNIQYF.

This clonotype was recorded many times. The CDR3 is CASSLQAYGTDTQYF. The CDR3 nucleotides are TGCGCCAGCAGCTTGCAGGCCTACGGCACAGATACGCAGTATTTT. This chain links TRBV5-1 with TRBJ2-3; D uncertain. CDR1 is SGHRS, CDR2 YFSETQ, per germline. The V end lost 1 base, the J end lost 1 base, and 10 bases lay between the germline ends. This CDR3 spans 15 amino acids.

This clonotype was counted at least ten times. CDR3 DNA: TGTGCCAGCATAAAGACAGGGGTTTTAGAAGCTTTCTTT. Amino acid sequence: CASIKTGVLEAFF. V is TRBV12-3 or TRBV12-4 and J is TRBJ1-1, with 8 nucleotides matching TRBD1. V trimming: 7 bases; J trimming: 8 bases; junction bases outside the gene matches: 9. CDR3 length: 13 residues.

This clonotype has a count of ten or more. The rearrangement links TRBV10-3 to TRBJ2-1; no definite D call. Per the germline V gene, CDR1 is ENHRY and CDR2 is SYGVKD. The V and J ends lost 0 bases and 4 bases respectively, with 7 bases between them. The CDR3 length is 14 residues. CDR3 bases: TGTGCCATCAGTGAGTCCGTCAGATACAATGAGCAGTTCTTC. Its protein product is CAISESVRYNEQFF.